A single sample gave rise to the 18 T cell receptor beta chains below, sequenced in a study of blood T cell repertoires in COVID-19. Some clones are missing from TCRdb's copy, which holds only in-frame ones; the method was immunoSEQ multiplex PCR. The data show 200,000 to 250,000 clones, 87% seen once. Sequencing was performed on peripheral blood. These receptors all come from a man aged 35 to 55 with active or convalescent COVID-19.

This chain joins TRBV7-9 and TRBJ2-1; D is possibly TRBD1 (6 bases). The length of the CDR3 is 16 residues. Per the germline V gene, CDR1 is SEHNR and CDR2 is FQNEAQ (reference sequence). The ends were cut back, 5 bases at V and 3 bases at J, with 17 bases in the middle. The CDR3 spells CASSPLDVTGYNEQFF. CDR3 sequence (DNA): TGTGCCAGCAGCCCCTTGGATGTGACAGGCTACAATGAGCAGTTCTTC. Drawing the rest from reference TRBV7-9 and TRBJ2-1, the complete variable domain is DTGVSQNPRHKITKRGQNVTFRCDPISEHNRLYWYRQTLGQGPEFLTYFQNEAQLEKSRLLSDRFSAERPKGSFSTLEIQRTEQGDSAMYLCASSPLDVTGYNEQFFGPGTRLTVL.

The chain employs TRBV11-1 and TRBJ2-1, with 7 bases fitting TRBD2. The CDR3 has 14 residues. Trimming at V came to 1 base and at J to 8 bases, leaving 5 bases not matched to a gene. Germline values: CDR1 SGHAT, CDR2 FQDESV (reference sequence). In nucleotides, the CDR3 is TGTGCCAGCAGCTTAGACCAGGGAGGGGATGAGCAGTTCTTC. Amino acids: CASSLDQGGDEQFF.

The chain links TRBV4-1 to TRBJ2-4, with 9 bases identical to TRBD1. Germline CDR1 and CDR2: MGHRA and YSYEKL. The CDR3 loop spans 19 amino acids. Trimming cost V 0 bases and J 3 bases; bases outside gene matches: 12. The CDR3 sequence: CASSQELVLDRGVKNIQYF. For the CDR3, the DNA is TGCGCCAGCAGCCAAGAACTCGTTCTGGACAGGGGTGTCAAAAACATTCAGTACTTC.

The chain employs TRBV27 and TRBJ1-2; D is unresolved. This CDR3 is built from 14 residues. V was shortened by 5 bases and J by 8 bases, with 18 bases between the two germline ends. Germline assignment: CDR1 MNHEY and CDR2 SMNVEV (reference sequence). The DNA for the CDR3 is TGTGCCAGCAGTCCCAGAGACTTAACGGGGGGCTACACCTTC. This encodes CASSPRDLTGGYTF.

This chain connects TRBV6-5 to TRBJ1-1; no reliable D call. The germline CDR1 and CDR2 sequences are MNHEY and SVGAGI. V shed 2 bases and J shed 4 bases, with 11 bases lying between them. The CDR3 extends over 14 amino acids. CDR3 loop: CASSYDRRSTEAFF. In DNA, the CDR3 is TGTGCCAGCAGTTACGATAGGCGGTCCACTGAAGCTTTCTTT.

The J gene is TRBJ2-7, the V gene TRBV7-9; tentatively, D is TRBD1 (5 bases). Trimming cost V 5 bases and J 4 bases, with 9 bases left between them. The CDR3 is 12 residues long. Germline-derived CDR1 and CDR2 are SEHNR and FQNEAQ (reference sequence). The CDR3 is CASSQGSYEQYF. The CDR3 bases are TGTGCCAGCAGCCAGGGTTCGTACGAGCAGTACTTC. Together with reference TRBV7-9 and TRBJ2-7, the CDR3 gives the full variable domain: DTGVSQNPRHKITKRGQNVTFRCDPISEHNRLYWYRQTLGQGPEFLTYFQNEAQLEKSRLLSDRFSAERPKGSFSTLEIQRTEQGDSAMYLCASSQGSYEQYFGPGTRLTVT.

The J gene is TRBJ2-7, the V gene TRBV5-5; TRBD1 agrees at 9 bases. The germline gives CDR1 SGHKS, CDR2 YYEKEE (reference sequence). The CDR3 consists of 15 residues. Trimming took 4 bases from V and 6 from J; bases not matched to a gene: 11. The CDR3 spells CASSLAGTGFVEQYF. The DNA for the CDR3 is TGTGCCAGCAGCCTGGCCGGGACAGGGTTTGTCGAGCAGTACTTC.

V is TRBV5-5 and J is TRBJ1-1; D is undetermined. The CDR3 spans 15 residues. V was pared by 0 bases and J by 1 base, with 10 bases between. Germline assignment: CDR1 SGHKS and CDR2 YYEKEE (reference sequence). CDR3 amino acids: CASSLDVTTNTEAFF. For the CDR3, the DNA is TGTGCCAGCAGCTTGGATGTCACAACGAACACTGAAGCTTTCTTT.

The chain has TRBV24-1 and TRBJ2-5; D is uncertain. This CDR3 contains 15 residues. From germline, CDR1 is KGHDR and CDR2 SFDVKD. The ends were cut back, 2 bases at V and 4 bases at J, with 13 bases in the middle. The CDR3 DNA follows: TGTGCCACCAGTGATTCCCGACCAAGGAGAGAGACCCAGTACTTC. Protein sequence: CATSDSRPRRETQYF.

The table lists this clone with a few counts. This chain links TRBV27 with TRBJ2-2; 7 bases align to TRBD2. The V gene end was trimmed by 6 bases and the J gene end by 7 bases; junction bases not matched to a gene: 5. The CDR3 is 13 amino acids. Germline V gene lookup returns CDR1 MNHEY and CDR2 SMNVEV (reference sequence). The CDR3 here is CASSSLAGGELFF. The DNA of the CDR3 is TGTGCCAGCAGCTCTTTAGCGGGCGGGGAGCTGTTTTTT.

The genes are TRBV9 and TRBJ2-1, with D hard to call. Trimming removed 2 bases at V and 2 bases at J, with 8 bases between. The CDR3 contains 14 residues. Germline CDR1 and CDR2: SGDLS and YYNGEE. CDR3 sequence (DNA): TGTGCCAGCAGCGTCACTTCTACCTACAATGAGCAGTTCTTC. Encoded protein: CASSVTSTYNEQFF.

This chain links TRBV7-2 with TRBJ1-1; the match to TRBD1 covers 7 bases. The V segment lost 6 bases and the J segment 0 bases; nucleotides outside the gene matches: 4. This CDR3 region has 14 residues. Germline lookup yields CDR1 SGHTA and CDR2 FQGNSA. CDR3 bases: TGTGCCAGCAGACGACAGGGATTGAACACTGAAGCTTTCTTT. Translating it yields CASRRQGLNTEAFF.

CDR3 sequence (DNA): TGTGCCAGCAGCACAGGGTTCTACGAGCAGTACTTC. Its translation is CASSTGFYEQYF. This chain connects TRBV7-9 to TRBJ2-7, with D perhaps TRBD1 (6 bases). V gave up 5 bases and J gave up 3 bases, with 8 bases separating them. Germline-derived CDR1 and CDR2 are SEHNR and FQNEAQ (reference sequence). This CDR3 region has 12 residues.

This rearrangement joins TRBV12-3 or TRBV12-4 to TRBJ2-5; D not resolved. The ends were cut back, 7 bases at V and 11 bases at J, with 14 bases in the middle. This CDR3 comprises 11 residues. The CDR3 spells CASTLFGQQYF. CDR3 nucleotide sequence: TGTGCCAGCACCCTATTTGGGCAGCAGTACTTC.

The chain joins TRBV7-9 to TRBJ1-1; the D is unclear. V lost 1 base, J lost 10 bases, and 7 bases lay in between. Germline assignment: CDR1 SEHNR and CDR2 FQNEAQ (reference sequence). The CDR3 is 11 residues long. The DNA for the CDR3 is TGTGCCAGCAGCTTAGGCCTAGTAGCTTTCTTT. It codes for CASSLGLVAFF.

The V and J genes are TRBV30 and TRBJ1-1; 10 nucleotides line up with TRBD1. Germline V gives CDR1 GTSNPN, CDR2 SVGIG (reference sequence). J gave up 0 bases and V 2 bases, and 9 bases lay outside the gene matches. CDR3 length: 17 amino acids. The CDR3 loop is CAWSMRTGGWVNTEAFF. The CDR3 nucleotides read TGTGCCTGGAGTATGAGGACAGGGGGTTGGGTGAACACTGAAGCTTTCTTT.

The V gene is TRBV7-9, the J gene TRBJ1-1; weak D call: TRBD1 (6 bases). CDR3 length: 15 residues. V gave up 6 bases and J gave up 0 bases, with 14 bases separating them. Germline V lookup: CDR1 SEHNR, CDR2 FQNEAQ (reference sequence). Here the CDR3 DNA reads TGTGCCAGCAGTCACCGTGGGGGCATGAACACTGAAGCTTTCTTT. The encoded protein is CASSHRGGMNTEAFF.

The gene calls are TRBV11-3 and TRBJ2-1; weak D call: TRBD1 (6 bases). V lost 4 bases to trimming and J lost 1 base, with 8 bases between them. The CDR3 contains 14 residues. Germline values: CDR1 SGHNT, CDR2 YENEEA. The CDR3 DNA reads TGTGCCAGCAGCTCACAGGGATCCTACAATGAGCAGTTCTTC. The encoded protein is CASSSQGSYNEQFF. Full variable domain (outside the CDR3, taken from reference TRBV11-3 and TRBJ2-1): EAGVVQSPRYKIIEKKQPVAFWCNPISGHNTLYWYLQNLGQGPELLIRYENEEAVDDSQLPKDRFSAERLKGVDSTLKIQPAELGDSAVYLCASSSQGSYNEQFFGPGTRLTVL.